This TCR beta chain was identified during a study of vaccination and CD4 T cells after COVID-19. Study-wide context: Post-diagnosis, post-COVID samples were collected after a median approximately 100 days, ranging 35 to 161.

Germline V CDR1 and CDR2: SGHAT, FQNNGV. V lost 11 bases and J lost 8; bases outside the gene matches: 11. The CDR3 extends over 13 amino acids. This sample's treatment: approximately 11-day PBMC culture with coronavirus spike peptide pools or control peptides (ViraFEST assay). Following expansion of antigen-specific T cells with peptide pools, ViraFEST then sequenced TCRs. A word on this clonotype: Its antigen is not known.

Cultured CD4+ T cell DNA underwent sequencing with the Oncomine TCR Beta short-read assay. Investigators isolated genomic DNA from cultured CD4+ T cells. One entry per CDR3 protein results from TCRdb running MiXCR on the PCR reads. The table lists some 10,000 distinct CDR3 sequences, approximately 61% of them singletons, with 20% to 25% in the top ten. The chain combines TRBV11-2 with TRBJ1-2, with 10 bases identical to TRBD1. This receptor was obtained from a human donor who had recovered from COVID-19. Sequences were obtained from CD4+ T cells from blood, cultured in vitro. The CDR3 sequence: CAVSRDRGYGYTF. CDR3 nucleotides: TGTGCCGTGTCCCGGGACAGGGGATACGGCTACACCTTC.